These T cell receptor beta chains were read from a single sample in a study of shared clonotypes between healthy human individuals. Method: immunoSEQ multiplex PCR; TCRdb's copy keeps in-frame clones and lacks some. The sample comprises 1.5 million to 1.9 million clones, 95% to 99% of which are singletons, and roughly 0.42% rests with the top ten. Sequenced material: naive CD4+ T cells sorted from blood. These receptors were collected from a man aged 25 to 45 in good health. CDR3s include the opening cysteine and the closing phenylalanine or tryptophan. Fields, in order: J gene, V gene, D gene, clone size, CDR3 protein, CDR3 DNA. The D gene is left open where the match is weak. The size of a clone is reported for some rows only, either as once, few or many, or as a class for expanded clones.

TRBJ1-3 | TRBV7-3 | - | - | CASSSGPGNTIYF | TGTGCCAGCAGCTCCGGCCCGGGAAACACCATATATTTT
TRBJ2-3 | TRBV15 | TRBD2 | - | CATSTDLAASTDTQYF | TGTGCCACCAGCACAGACCTAGCGGCTAGCACAGATACGCAGTATTTT
TRBJ1-2 | TRBV29-1 | TRBD1 | - | CSVDRADYGYTF | TGCAGCGTGGACAGGGCGGACTATGGCTACACCTTC
TRBJ2-1 | TRBV7-3 | TRBD2 | - | CASSSGLAGVDEQFF | TGTGCCAGCAGCTCGGGACTAGCGGGAGTGGATGAGCAGTTCTTC
TRBJ2-1 | TRBV29-1 | - | - | CSVVLRGPYNEQFF | TGCAGCGTTGTGTTGCGGGGGCCCTACAATGAGCAGTTCTTC
TRBJ2-1 | TRBV6-6 | TRBD2 | - | CASSYRSGGGNEQFF | TGTGCCAGCAGTTACAGGTCGGGGGGAGGGAATGAGCAGTTCTTC
TRBJ1-5 | TRBV4-2 | - | - | CASSQVSQANQPQHF | TGTGCCAGCAGCCAAGTATCTCAGGCTAATCAGCCCCAGCATTTT
TRBJ2-3 | TRBV21-1 | - | - | CASSGKGLAGGPVKADTQYF | TGTGCCAGCAGCGGTAAAGGACTAGCGGGAGGGCCGGTCAAGGCAGATACGCAGTATTTT
TRBJ2-2 | TRBV2 | - | - | CASSVWTVHTGELFF | TGTGCCAGCAGTGTATGGACAGTGCACACCGGGGAGCTGTTTTTT
TRBJ2-1 | TRBV7-3 | TRBD2 | - | CASSQGGLAGNEQFF | TGTGCCAGCAGCCAAGGGGGACTAGCGGGAAATGAGCAGTTCTTC
TRBJ2-7 | TRBV7-8 | - | - | CASSVPGSPYEQYF | TGTGCCAGCAGCGTACCCGGGAGCCCCTACGAGCAGTACTTC
TRBJ2-1 | TRBV5-1 | TRBD2 | - | CASSIDLAGVYNEQFF | TGCGCCAGCAGCATCGATTTAGCGGGAGTTTACAATGAGCAGTTCTTC
TRBJ1-5 | TRBV7-2 | - | - | CASSLLPPGGNQPQHF | TGTGCCAGCAGCTTATTGCCCCCGGGGGGCAATCAGCCCCAGCATTTT
TRBJ2-3 | TRBV5-4 | TRBD2 | - | CASSPRAGVVDTQYF | TGTGCCAGCAGCCCCAGAGCGGGAGTGGTAGATACGCAGTATTTT
TRBJ2-7 | TRBV7-2 | - | - | CASSSPGPTREQYF | TGTGCCAGCAGCTCTCCGGGACCGACCCGGGAGCAGTACTTC
TRBJ1-2 | TRBV12-2 | - | - | CASRLPDRKLSNYGYTF | TGTGCAAGTCGCTTACCCGACAGAAAACTTTCTAACTATGGCTACACCTTC
TRBJ2-3 | TRBV7-6 | TRBD2 | - | CASSLATSGSTDTQYF | TGTGCCAGCAGCTTGGCGACTAGCGGGAGCACAGATACGCAGTATTTT
TRBJ2-5 | TRBV15 | - | - | CATSRAPEETQYF | TGTGCCACCAGCAGAGCCCCCGAGGAGACCCAGTACTTC
TRBJ1-4 | TRBV6-5 | TRBD1 | - | CASSWGTDNEKLFF | TGTGCCAGCAGTTGGGGGACAGATAATGAAAAACTGTTTTTT
TRBJ1-5 | TRBV28 | TRBD1 | few | CASFLRQGGQPQHF | TGTGCCAGCTTTCTCAGACAGGGCGGTCAGCCCCAGCATTTT
TRBJ2-5 | TRBV30 | TRBD1 | - | CAWSVPYRGRLETQYF | TGTGCCTGGAGTGTACCATACAGGGGAAGATTAGAGACCCAGTACTTC
TRBJ2-1 | TRBV19 | - | - | CASSRTASFYEQFF | TGTGCCAGTAGCCGTACGGCGAGTTTCTATGAGCAGTTCTTC
TRBJ2-3 | TRBV6-5 | - | - | CASSSLWGSDTDTQYF | TGTGCCAGCAGTTCCCTTTGGGGCAGTGACACAGATACGCAGTATTTT
TRBJ2-1 | TRBV15 | TRBD2 | - | CATTLSLAGYNEQFF | TGTGCCACCACCTTGTCGCTAGCGGGGTACAATGAGCAGTTCTTC
TRBJ2-1 | TRBV11-2 | TRBD2 | - | CASSKLAGVGNYNEQFF | TGTGCCAGCAGCAAACTAGCGGGAGTTGGTAACTACAATGAGCAGTTCTTC
TRBJ2-7 | TRBV5-4 | - | - | CASSWGGEMVYEQYF | TGTGCCAGCAGTTGGGGCGGGGAGATGGTCTACGAGCAGTACTTC
TRBJ2-1 | TRBV5-6 | - | once | CASSSMGGNNEQFF | TGTGCCAGCAGCTCGATGGGGGGAAACAATGAGCAGTTCTTC
TRBJ2-5 | TRBV2 | TRBD1 | once | CASSYGMTRRQGALETQYF | TGTGCCAGCAGTTACGGGATGACAAGGAGACAGGGGGCTTTGGAGACCCAGTACTTC
TRBJ2-7 | TRBV29-1 | TRBD2 | - | CSVGTSGSSYEQYF | TGCAGCGTAGGGACTAGCGGGAGCTCCTACGAGCAGTACTTC
TRBJ2-7 | TRBV5-4 | - | - | CASSSEYEQYF | TGTGCCAGCAGCTCAGAATACGAGCAGTACTTC
TRBJ2-3 | TRBV11-2 | - | - | CASSKITGFRLDTQYF | TGTGCCAGCAGCAAAATCACAGGGTTCCGGCTAGATACGCAGTATTTT
TRBJ2-2 | TRBV29-1 | TRBD2 | - | CSALTSGRLFVGELFF | TGCAGCGCATTGACTAGCGGGAGGCTTTTTGTCGGGGAGCTGTTTTTT
TRBJ1-2 | TRBV4-3 | - | - | CASSQDWGEGGYTF | TGCGCCAGCAGCCAAGATTGGGGCGAGGGTGGCTACACCTTC
TRBJ2-1 | TRBV7-3 | TRBD2 | - | CASSSLAGSSYNEQFF | TGTGCCAGCAGCTCCTTAGCGGGAAGCTCCTACAATGAGCAGTTCTTC
TRBJ2-5 | TRBV5-1 | TRBD1 | - | CASSLLRDSKETQYF | TGCGCCAGCAGTCTACTCCGGGACAGTAAAGAGACCCAGTACTTC
TRBJ2-5 | TRBV7-7 | - | - | CASSFSGAETQYF | TGTGCCAGCAGCTTCTCGGGGGCTGAGACCCAGTACTTC
TRBJ2-7 | TRBV7-9 | - | once | CASSPSRGTYYEQYF | TGTGCCAGCAGTCCAAGCAGGGGTACTTACTACGAGCAGTACTTC
TRBJ2-6 | TRBV18 | - | - | CASAASGGSGANVLTF | TGTGCCAGCGCCGCCTCTGGGGGGTCTGGGGCCAACGTCCTGACTTTC
TRBJ1-5 | TRBV19 | - | - | CASSSTVLSNQPQHF | TGTGCCAGTAGCTCGACTGTACTTAGCAATCAGCCCCAGCATTTT
TRBJ2-7 | TRBV4-1 | TRBD2 | - | CASSHNLGTSGVSAYEQYF | TGCGCCAGCAGCCATAACCTAGGGACTAGCGGAGTGTCGGCCTACGAGCAGTACTTC
TRBJ2-1 | TRBV25-1 | TRBD2 | - | CASSDFLAGSNEQFF | TGTGCCAGCAGTGATTTCCTAGCGGGATCTAATGAGCAGTTCTTC
TRBJ1-1 | TRBV5-1 | TRBD1 | - | CASTLWGTGTGSTEAFF | TGCGCCAGCACTCTCTGGGGGACAGGGACGGGGAGCACTGAAGCTTTCTTT
TRBJ2-7 | TRBV6-1 | - | - | CASSPGLYSYEQYF | TGTGCCAGCAGTCCAGGGTTGTACTCCTACGAGCAGTACTTC
TRBJ1-4 | TRBV11-2 | - | once | CASSPVLAEKLFF | TGTGCCAGCAGCCCCGTGTTGGCTGAAAAACTGTTTTTT
TRBJ1-1 | TRBV10-3 | - | - | CAISALPGDTEAFF | TGTGCCATCAGTGCGCTTCCGGGGGACACTGAAGCTTTCTTT
TRBJ2-2 | TRBV9 | TRBD2 | - | CASSFTSENTGELFF | TGTGCCAGCAGCTTCACTAGCGAGAACACCGGGGAGCTGTTTTTT
TRBJ2-7 | TRBV7-3 | TRBD2 | - | CASSLAGTSGYEQYF | TGTGCCAGCAGCCTCGCCGGGACTAGCGGTTACGAGCAGTACTTC
TRBJ2-1 | TRBV9 | TRBD2 | - | CASSVGTSGRGEQFF | TGTGCCAGCAGCGTAGGGACTAGCGGGAGGGGTGAGCAGTTCTTC